These T cell receptor beta chains were read from a single sample in a study of blood T cell repertoires in COVID-19. The table came from immunoSEQ multiplex PCR; TCRdb's copy has only in-frame clones and leaves some out. The table lists around 180,000 clones, roughly 70% of them singletons. The sequencing input was peripheral blood. The receptors here all came from a woman aged 80 or older with acute or convalescent COVID-19. Each CDR3 is given with its conserved first and last residue.

j_call v_call cdr3_aa
TRBJ2-5 TRBV10-1 CASSDFTAQETQYF
TRBJ1-1 TRBV10-1 CASSRSESNTEAFF
TRBJ2-3 TRBV6-1 CASSEHRGQGTDTQYF
TRBJ2-1 TRBV7-2 CASSLGSSSPSYEQFF
TRBJ1-6 TRBV13 CASSSGQGNSPLHF
TRBJ1-1 TRBV18 CASSPTDRGSLLKGTEAFF
TRBJ2-1 TRBV11-2 CASSLDRAKEQFF
TRBJ1-3 TRBV28 CASSRSGAEAAGNTIYF
TRBJ2-3 TRBV7-2 CASSFGLAGVSDTQYF
TRBJ2-6 TRBV5-1 CASSPGTGGLTGANVLTF
TRBJ2-2 TRBV6-2/TRBV6-3 CASSYLEMNTGELFF
TRBJ2-2 TRBV5-1 CASSLGAGEGTGELFF
TRBJ2-6 TRBV5-1 CASSWGPGTGAGANVLTF
TRBJ1-4 TRBV28 CASSLTPGRGSEKLFF
TRBJ2-1 TRBV10-3 CAIRRQEIGDEQFF
TRBJ2-2 TRBV6-6 CASSVQGARNGELFF
TRBJ2-1 TRBV28 CASSLISGGLYNEQFF
TRBJ2-1 TRBV14 CASSQGTSGSLWFF
TRBJ2-1 TRBV1 CTSTSRSNEQFF
TRBJ2-3 TRBV19 CASSISSGGNTQYF
TRBJ2-7 TRBV27 CASSLWAGALYEQYF
TRBJ1-5 TRBV19 CASSTQGAQPQHF
TRBJ2-7 TRBV7-9 CASSFVFEQYF
TRBJ1-5 TRBV4-1 CASSQDDRVGQPQHF
TRBJ1-5 TRBV28 CASRVSEKGDERNQPQHF
TRBJ1-5 TRBV27 CASSTSDSSNQPQHF
TRBJ1-2 TRBV7-9 CASSNNRDSPYGYTF
TRBJ1-6 TRBV7-8 CASSPRQADNSPLHF
TRBJ2-7 TRBV20-1 CSARTNEQYF
TRBJ2-7 TRBV27 CASSPRVGETYEQYF
TRBJ2-7 TRBV10-3 CAISGQAFSYEQYF
TRBJ2-1 TRBV6-6 CASSYQNNEQFF
TRBJ2-1 TRBV2 CASIGLAGGPSEQFF
TRBJ1-1 TRBV2 CASSEQAMNTEAFF
TRBJ1-1 TRBV28 CASSSPVPNTEAFF
TRBJ2-7 TRBV4-1 CASSQGLSGIFEQYF
TRBJ1-1 TRBV18 CASSTGGTGSPEAFF
TRBJ2-6 TRBV2 CAITRGVLGANVLTF
TRBJ2-7 TRBV18 CASSLELYEQYF
TRBJ2-7 TRBV4-3 CASSQDSGGGYEQYF
TRBJ2-7 TRBV28 CASRRTSGRSYEQYF
TRBJ1-2 TRBV2 CASSGGQGGYGYTF
TRBJ1-3 TRBV4-3 CASSQDLTGNTIYF
TRBJ2-5 TRBV5-1 CASSRAREETQYF
TRBJ2-2 TRBV18 CASSPSGAENTGELFF
TRBJ2-5 TRBV18 CASSPFPISGTGVGETQYF
TRBJ2-5 TRBV9 CASSVALAGAQETQYF
TRBJ2-7 TRBV5-6 CASSWRGGRTDF
TRBJ2-1 TRBV28 CASSFSSGRVGEQFF
TRBJ2-3 TRBV27 CASSRTRVDTQYF
TRBJ1-2 TRBV28 CASSFSGTGYGYTF
TRBJ1-4 TRBV5-1 CASSLGSGRREKLFF
TRBJ2-7 TRBV24-1 CATSRGTAYEQYF
TRBJ1-2 TRBV5-1 CASSPEGNGYTF